These T cell receptor beta chains were read from a single sample in a study of monozygotic twins with inflammatory bowel disease. TCRdb re-called the 5' RACE reads; every CDR3 protein appears as one record, without DNA. Found here are 200,000 to 250,000 distinct CDR3 sequences; the top ten clones hold roughly 1.7%. Input material: blood. The receptors were sampled from a human donor with ulcerative colitis or Crohn's disease, or a healthy co-twin of an affected twin (not recorded which). CDR3s include the opening cysteine and the closing phenylalanine or tryptophan.

length,V,J,CDR3
13,TRBV29-1,TRBJ2-7,CSVNGQGLNEQYF
14,TRBV7-9,TRBJ1-1,CASRSRGGDTEAFF
14,TRBV19,TRBJ2-7,CASSGENSLYEQYF
12,TRBV6-5,TRBJ1-1,CASRRGRSEAFF
16,TRBV7-8,TRBJ2-6,CASSLGQVVGANVLTF
15,TRBV25-1,TRBJ2-4,CASSEYKAGMDIQYF
14,TRBV19,TRBJ1-1,CASSIDPGQTEAFF
14,TRBV6-1,TRBJ1-1,CASSRDNRNTEAFF
14,TRBV5-1,TRBJ1-1,CASSPGQGETEAFF
12,TRBV6-5,TRBJ2-5,CASSYGEETQYF
14,TRBV5-1,TRBJ2-7,CASSLAGWVYEQYF
12,TRBV12-3/TRBV12-4,TRBJ1-1,CASTDRSTEAFF
13,TRBV15,TRBJ1-1,CATSEQQGIEAFF
14,TRBV5-1,TRBJ2-7,CASSFGQGLDEQYF
15,TRBV5-1,TRBJ2-6,CASSLDGTGANVLTF
13,TRBV20-1,TRBJ2-5,CSAPSGGFETQYF
17,TRBV5-4,TRBJ2-1,CASSRGAGLISYNEQFF
16,TRBV5-1,TRBJ2-1,CASSTRTSDRNNEQFF
14,TRBV12-3/TRBV12-4,TRBJ2-3,CASSFYGPTDTQYF
13,TRBV5-1,TRBJ2-1,CASSGQQGTEQFF
14,TRBV12-3/TRBV12-4,TRBJ2-1,CASSSPGDIDEQFF
16,TRBV4-2,TRBJ2-2,CASSTPSGGHTGELFF
14,TRBV5-1,TRBJ1-1,CASSLTGANTEAFF
13,TRBV3-1,TRBJ2-4,CASSQDWQGLIDF
13,TRBV10-2,TRBJ2-2,CASSRELPGELFF